Sequencing of this T cell receptor (beta chain) was carried out in a study of Graves' ophthalmopathy and Graves' hyperthyroidism. The CDR3 spans 16 residues. Germline values: CDR1 MGHRA, CDR2 YSYEKL. V lost 0 bases and J lost 7; bases outside the gene matches: 7. Amplifying from RNA transcripts, the study obtained TCR beta CDR3 regions. HTBI-primed first-round RT-PCR preceded second-round multiplex PCR. TCRdb re-called the multiplex PCR reads through MiXCR, storing one row per CDR3 protein. The sample shows roughly 400,000 distinct CDR3 sequences, 15% to 17% of them seen only once. This clonotype turned up a few times.

The TCR comes from a woman aged 18-30 years with stable Graves' hyperthyroidism. The sequencing input was peripheral blood. This sequence joins TRBV4-1 and TRBJ1-5, with TRBD1 identical over 9 bases. The CDR3 region has the DNA TGCGCCAGCAGCCAAGATTCCGGGACAGGGTTACAGCCCCAGCATTTT. Protein sequence: CASSQDSGTGLQPQHF.